Below are 2 T cell receptor beta chains sequenced from a single sample in a study of response to subunit inactivated influenza vaccine. One entry per CDR3 protein results from TCRdb running MiXCR on the RT-PCR reads. This sample yields about 650,000 distinct CDR3 sequences, of which roughly 14% are seen a single time; 9.5% to 13% belongs to the top ten. The sequences come from PBMCs from blood, collected about 12 days after vaccination. The receptors derive from a man in his fifties who received an inactivated influenza vaccine.

This clonotype was observed a handful of times. V and J are TRBV7-6 and TRBJ1-2; TRBD1 is a possible D gene (5 bases). Germline V gene lookup returns CDR1 SGHVS and CDR2 FNYEAQ. V dropped 1 base and J dropped 3 bases, with 12 bases sitting between them. This CDR3 contains 15 residues. The CDR3 sequence: CASSLGVGGDYGYTF. In DNA, the CDR3 is TGTGCCAGCAGCTTAGGGGTAGGAGGGGACTATGGCTACACCTTC.

The rearrangement uses TRBV5-1 and TRBJ2-1, with TRBD2 identical over 13 bases. From germline, CDR1 is SGHRS and CDR2 YFSETQ. V lost 4 bases, J lost 8 bases, and 6 bases stayed unmatched. The CDR3 has 15 amino acids. The CDR3 here is CASSRLAGGEDEQFF. The CDR3 nucleotides are TGCGCCAGCAGCCGACTAGCGGGAGGCGAGGATGAGCAGTTCTTC. The full variable domain, completed using reference TRBV5-1 and TRBJ2-1, is KAGVTQTPRYLIKTRGQQVTLSCSPISGHRSVSWYQQTPGQGLQFLFEYFSETQRNKGNFPGRFSGRQFSNSRSEMNVSTLELGDSALYLCASSRLAGGEDEQFFGPGTRLTVL.